The next 22 T cell receptor beta chains were all read from a single sample in a study of Ad26.COV2.S vaccination and SARS-CoV-2 variants. Only in-frame clones appear in the TCRdb table, and some are missing; sequencing was by immunoSEQ multiplex PCR. The sample holds about 350,000 clones, around 89% seen once. Sample treatment: roughly 20 received Ad26.COV2.S at low or high dose, single or two shots; several received placebo; per-sample allocation not given. Sampling was done on day 63 after the first vaccine or placebo injection. Sequenced here: peripheral blood, sampled in a trial of Ad26.COV2.S vaccine versus placebo. Every receptor here comes from a person aged 18 to 59 who received the Ad26.COV2.S COVID-19 vaccine or a placebo.

V gene TRBV7-9 combines with J gene TRBJ2-1; TRBD2 is a possible D gene (5 bases). The CDR3 loop spans 13 amino acids. The V end was cut by 4 bases, the J end by 9 bases, with 13 bases between. Germline V gene lookup returns CDR1 SEHNR and CDR2 FQNEAQ (reference sequence). The CDR3 DNA reads TGTGCCAGCAGCTCCACGGGGAGTGGTGAGCAGTTCTTC. This codes for CASSSTGSGEQFF.

This CDR3 is CASSFGPPDTQYF. CDR3 DNA sequence: TGTGCCAGCAGCTTTGGCCCGCCAGATACGCAGTATTTT. The rearrangement uses TRBV11-2 and TRBJ2-3, with no clear D. V gave up 3 bases and J gave up 4 bases, with 8 bases separating them. The CDR3 totals 13 residues. Germline V gives CDR1 SGHAT, CDR2 FQNNGV.

The chain links TRBV5-1 to TRBJ1-4, with a tentative D call TRBD1 (5 bases). There are 13 residues in the CDR3. Germline CDR1 reads SGHRS; CDR2 reads YFSETQ. V lost 4 bases to trimming and J lost 5 bases, with 9 bases between them. This CDR3 reads CASSPGLNEKLFF. CDR3 DNA sequence: TGCGCCAGCAGCCCGGGACTGAATGAAAAACTGTTTTTT.

This clone turned up a few times. J is TRBJ1-1 and V is TRBV6-6; D ambiguous. This CDR3 spans 14 amino acids. Germline loops: CDR1 MNHNY, CDR2 SVGAGI (reference sequence). V lost 2 bases and J 0 bases, leaving 7 bases between the germline ends. The CDR3 DNA sequence: TGTGCCAGCAGTTACCCGGGAGTGAACACTGAAGCTTTCTTT. Its translation: CASSYPGVNTEAFF.

This chain links TRBV19 with TRBJ2-3; TRBD1 is a possible D gene (6 bases). Germline assignment: CDR1 LNHDA and CDR2 SQIVND (reference sequence). V shed 5 bases and J shed 9 bases, with 21 bases lying between them. The CDR3 length is 15 residues. The CDR3 DNA follows: TGTGCCAGTAGTTTTGGCCAGAACAGGGCGTCAACGCAGTATTTT. Residues: CASSFGQNRASTQYF.

This clone occurred once. This sample also contains other DNA sequences that code for the same CDR3. The V call is TRBV2, the J call TRBJ1-1, with D possibly being TRBD1 (5 bases). From germline, CDR1 is SNHLY and CDR2 FYNNEI. V was pared by 6 bases and J by 0 bases, with 8 bases between. This CDR3 comprises 13 residues. CDR3 nucleotide sequence: TGTGCCAGCAGCCGGGACCTGAACACTGAAGCTTTCTTT. This encodes CASSRDLNTEAFF.

V gene TRBV5-6 combines with J gene TRBJ2-3; D is unclear. Between the trimmed V and J ends, which lost 0 bases and 2 bases, there was a span of 4 bases. The CDR3 is made up of 13 amino acids. In germline, CDR1 is SGHDT, CDR2 YYEEEE. CDR3 nucleotides: TGTGCCAGCAGCTTGGAATCCACAGATACGCAGTATTTT. The encoded protein is CASSLESTDTQYF.

In regard to this clone: At one end, the junction sequence differs from germline, possibly due to a read error. The chain is built from TRBV25-1 and TRBJ2-2; 7 bases line up with TRBD2. The CDR3 contains 14 residues. Looked up from germline, CDR1 is MGHDK and CDR2 is SYGVNS. In DNA, the CDR3 is TGTGCCAGCAGTGAAGAGGGGAGGGCCGGGGAACTGTTTTTT. It is translated as CASSEEGRAGELFF.

CDR3 coding DNA: TGTGCCAGCAGCTGGGGACAGGTCGACACCGGGGAGCTGTTTTTT. It yields the protein CASSWGQVDTGELFF. The V and J genes are TRBV5-5 and TRBJ2-2; TRBD1 aligns across 8 bases. Looked up from germline, CDR1 is SGHKS and CDR2 is YYEKEE (reference sequence). Trimming removed 3 bases from V and 3 bases from J; junction bases left unmatched: 4. The CDR3 runs 15 residues. The full variable domain, completed using reference TRBV5-5 and TRBJ2-2, is DAGVTQSPTHLIKTRGQQVTLRCSPISGHKSVSWYQQVLGQGPQFIFQYYEKEERGRGNFPDRFSARQFPNYSSELNVNALLLGDSALYLCASSWGQVDTGELFFGEGSRLTVL.

The rearrangement uses TRBV19 and TRBJ1-5; 8 nucleotides agree with TRBD1. CDR3 length: 15 amino acids. Germline V gives CDR1 LNHDA, CDR2 SQIVND (reference sequence). V trimming: 0 bases; J trimming: 9 bases; junction bases outside the gene matches: 7. CDR3: CASSIDADRAWPQHF. DNA for the CDR3: TGTGCCAGTAGTATAGACGCGGACAGGGCTTGGCCCCAGCATTTT.

Many counts were recorded for this clone. J is TRBJ2-3 and V is TRBV2; no firm D call. The CDR3 is 17 amino acids. The V gene's germline CDR1 is SNHLY and CDR2 FYNNEI. V gave up 2 bases and J gave up 3 bases, with 18 bases separating them. CDR3 region: CASSESLVGSSTDTQYF. The CDR3, as DNA: TGTGCCAGCAGTGAAAGTCTAGTGGGTTCAAGTACAGATACGCAGTATTTT.

The chain recombines TRBV13 with TRBJ2-1; a possible D gene is TRBD1 (6 bases). This CDR3 region has 14 residues. The ends were cut back, 2 bases at V and 5 bases at J, with 10 bases in the middle. CDR1 is PRHDT and CDR2 is FYEKMQ in the germline V gene (reference sequence). The CDR3, as DNA: TGTGCCAGCAGCTTATCGGCAGGGGACAATGAGCAGTTCTTC. Residues: CASSLSAGDNEQFF.

The chain is built from TRBV19 and TRBJ1-1, with a possible D match to TRBD1 (6 bases). Trimming pared 6 bases from V and 4 bases from J, leaving 12 bases between. The CDR3 loop spans 13 amino acids. The germline V gene encodes CDR1 LNHDA and CDR2 SQIVND (reference sequence). CDR3 coding DNA: TGTGCCAGTAGGAACAGGGCGGGCACTGAAGCTTTCTTT. This translates into CASRNRAGTEAFF.

This clone was seen more than once but under ten times. V gene TRBV25-1 combines with J gene TRBJ2-2; D not certain. Germline lookup yields CDR1 MGHDK and CDR2 SYGVNS. This CDR3 region has 17 residues. V lost 0 bases to trimming and J lost 2 bases, with 13 bases between them. The CDR3 DNA reads TGTGCCAGCAGTGAATACTCCGGGTACGATAACACCGGGGAGCTGTTTTTT. Its protein is CASSEYSGYDNTGELFF. The full variable domain, its missing parts supplied by reference TRBV25-1 and TRBJ2-2, is EADIYQTPRYLVIGTGKKITLECSQTMGHDKMYWYQQDPGMELHLIHYSYGVNSTEKGDLSSESTVSRIRTEHFPLTLESARPSHTSQYLCASSEYSGYDNTGELFFGEGSRLTVL.

The sample holds many counts of this clone. The chain uses TRBV10-3 and TRBJ2-7; D perhaps matches TRBD1 (6 bases). CDR3 length: 17 residues. Germline CDR1 and CDR2: ENHRY and SYGVKD. Trimming took off 4 bases at V and 2 bases at J, with 21 bases between the two ends. The CDR3, as DNA: TGTGCCATCAGTGGAGACTTGGTTCAGGGGCCGCCCTACGAGCAGTACTTC. Residues: CAISGDLVQGPPYEQYF.

This clone was picked up one time. J is TRBJ1-1 and V is TRBV5-4; D not resolved. The V end lost 0 bases, the J end lost 2 bases, and 11 bases lay between the germline ends. CDR1 and CDR2 (germline): SGHNT, YYREEE (reference sequence). CDR3 length equals 15 residues. The CDR3 bases are TGTGCCAGCAGCTTGGAACCGATGATAAACACTGAAGCTTTCTTT. This gives the protein CASSLEPMINTEAFF.

This chain uses TRBV9 with TRBJ2-1; D possibly corresponds to TRBD2 (5 bases). Per the germline V gene, CDR1 is SGDLS and CDR2 is YYNGEE. This CDR3 has 15 amino acids. Between the trimmed V and J ends, which lost 4 bases and 2 bases, there was a span of 13 bases. In DNA, the CDR3 is TGTGCCAGCAGCCCCAGGATAGCGCCCTACAATGAGCAGTTCTTC. Protein: CASSPRIAPYNEQFF.

This rearrangement joins TRBV12-3 or TRBV12-4 to TRBJ2-6, with D maybe TRBD1 (5 bases). Trimming took off 7 bases at V and 2 bases at J, with 6 bases between the two ends. The CDR3 is 13 residues long. CDR3 protein: CASKGAGANVLTF. The CDR3, as DNA: TGTGCCAGCAAAGGGGCTGGGGCCAACGTCCTGACTTTC.

The chain couples TRBV2 to TRBJ2-7; D gene unclear. The CDR3 runs to 13 residues. Per the germline V gene, CDR1 is SNHLY and CDR2 is FYNNEI. Trimming took 8 bases from V and 6 from J, leaving 17 bases between them. As DNA, the CDR3 is TGTGCCAGCTCCTGGACGGGCCAGCGCGAGCAGTACTTC. Translation: CASSWTGQREQYF. Full variable domain (missing parts from reference TRBV2 and TRBJ2-7): EPEVTQTPSHQVTQMGQEVILRCVPISNHLYFYWYRQILGQKVEFLVSFYNNEISEKSEIFDDQFSVERPDGSNFTLKIRSTKLEDSAMYFCASSWTGQREQYFGPGTRLTVT.

This clone was counted once. The CDR3 region has the DNA TGTGCCAGCAGAACACTGAACTCCTACGAGCAGTACTTC. It specifies CASRTLNSYEQYF. This chain links TRBV6-5 with TRBJ2-7; D not certain. From germline, CDR1 is MNHEY and CDR2 SVGAGI. V lost 6 bases and J 0 bases, leaving 9 bases between the germline ends. The CDR3 is made up of 13 amino acids.

The chain combines TRBV7-2 with TRBJ2-3, with a tentative D call TRBD1 (6 bases). V lost 5 bases and J lost 3, with 15 bases in between. This CDR3 spans 15 amino acids. Germline-derived CDR1 and CDR2 are SGHTA and FQGNSA. The DNA of the CDR3 is TGTGCCAGCAGCCTACAGGGTAGGGGGACAGATACGCAGTATTTT. Its protein product is CASSLQGRGTDTQYF.

The chain carries TRBV2 and TRBJ1-2; D unclear. V was cut by 2 bases and J by 2 bases, with 6 bases left in between. The V gene's germline CDR1 is SNHLY and CDR2 FYNNEI. The CDR3 covers 13 residues. This CDR3 reads CASSESGNYGYTF. The CDR3 coding sequence is TGTGCCAGCAGTGAATCGGGCAACTATGGCTACACCTTC.